This TCR beta chain comes out of a study of CD8+ T cells in alopecia areata. Documented treatment: oral pan-JAK inhibitor, 5-10 mg twice daily. Cell sorting on a FACSAria was used to separate CD4+ and CD8+ T cells from the PBMCs. The sequencing template was cDNA reverse transcribed from extracted RNA. TCRdb's table, derived via immunoSEQ multiplex PCR, lists solely in-frame clones and lacks some. The sample comprises around 110,000 clones, over 80% of which are singletons, and over 20% rests with the top ten. Findings and limits, study-wide: Whether baseline CD8+ expansion is linked to response remains uncertain, given a single nonresponder. Many expanded lesional clones persisted in scalp and blood during tofacitinib treatment.

About this clone: Its target is unknown.

This CDR3 has 12 amino acids. V lost 7 bases and J lost 0, with 7 bases in between. Germline CDR1 is SEHNR and CDR2 is FQNEAQ (reference sequence). The rearrangement links TRBV7-9 to TRBJ2-7; maybe TRBD1 (5 bases). The sequence came from a human donor with alopecia areata. Sequenced here: CD8+ T cells sorted from blood, sampled at week 24, from a patient treated with tofacitinib. In DNA, the CDR3 is TGTGCCAGCACAGGGTACTCCTACGAGCAGTACTTC. It codes for CASTGYSYEQYF.